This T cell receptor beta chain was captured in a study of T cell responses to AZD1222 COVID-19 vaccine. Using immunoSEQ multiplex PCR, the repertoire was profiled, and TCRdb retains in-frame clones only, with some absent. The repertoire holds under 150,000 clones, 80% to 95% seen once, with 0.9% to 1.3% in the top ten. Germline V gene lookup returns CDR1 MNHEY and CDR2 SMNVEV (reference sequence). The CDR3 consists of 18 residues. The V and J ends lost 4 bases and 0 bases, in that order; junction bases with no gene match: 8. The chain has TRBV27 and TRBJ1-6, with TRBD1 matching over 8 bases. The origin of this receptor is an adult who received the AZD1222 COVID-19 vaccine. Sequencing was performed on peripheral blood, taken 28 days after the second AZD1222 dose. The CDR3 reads CASSSRTGTSSYNSPLHF. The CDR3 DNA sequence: TGTGCCAGCAGTTCCCGGACAGGGACGAGCTCCTATAATTCACCCCTCCACTTT.